Below are 32 T cell receptor beta chains sequenced from a single sample in a study of cytomegalovirus exposure and HLA in healthy donors. 13 Jbeta primers and 60 Vbeta primers were used for the PCR. Method: immunoSEQ multiplex PCR; TCRdb's copy keeps in-frame clones and lacks some. The sample lists around 70,000 clones, 78% occurring once. Sequenced sample: PBMCs. Receptor source: a woman aged 40 to 50 in good health and CMV-seropositive.

V and J are TRBV29-1 and TRBJ2-3, with 8 bases identical to TRBD1. The CDR3 is 12 amino acids. Germline trimming cut 7 bases from V and 4 bases from J; bases unmatched to any gene: 4. Per the germline V gene, CDR1 is SQVTM and CDR2 is ANQGSEA. The CDR3 coding sequence is TGCAGCGGAAGGACAGGGCCAGATACGCAGTATTTT. Translated, it gives CSGRTGPDTQYF.

The gene calls are TRBV12-5 and TRBJ2-7; weak D call: TRBD2 (6 bases). The CDR3 totals 12 residues. V shed 5 bases and J shed 6 bases, with 11 bases lying between them. Germline values: CDR1 LGHNT, CDR2 FRNRAP. The CDR3 DNA reads as TGTGCTAGTGGTCCGACAGCGGGCGAGCAGTACTTC. Translation gives CASGPTAGEQYF. Full variable domain (outside the CDR3, taken from reference TRBV12-5 and TRBJ2-7): DARVTQTPRHKVTEMGQEVTMRCQPILGHNTVFWYRQTMMQGLELLAYFRNRAPLDDSGMPKDRFSAEMPDATLATLKIQPSEPRDSAVYFCASGPTAGEQYFGPGTRLTVT.

V gene TRBV6-5 combines with J gene TRBJ1-1; 8 bases align to TRBD1. With 6 bases clipped from V and 3 bases from J, the junction kept 9 bases outside the gene matches. CDR3 length equals 15 residues. Germline CDR1 reads MNHEY; CDR2 reads SVGAGI. In DNA form, the CDR3 reads TGTGCCAGCAGAAGAACCCCGACAGGGGACACTGAAGCTTTCTTT. Translated, it gives CASRRTPTGDTEAFF.

In this sample, this clone turned up once. The CDR3: CSVVQGRGYTF. Written as DNA, the CDR3 is TGCAGCGTTGTACAGGGTCGGGGCTACACCTTC. The J gene is TRBJ1-2, the V gene TRBV29-1, with D perhaps matching TRBD1 (6 bases). This CDR3 has 11 residues. With 4 bases removed from V and 8 bases from J, the gap between germline ends came to 11 bases. The germline V gene has CDR1 SQVTM and CDR2 ANQGSEA.

The chain has TRBV7-2 and TRBJ2-7; 12 bases align to TRBD1. This CDR3 comprises 15 residues. Looked up from germline, CDR1 is SGHTA and CDR2 is FQGNSA. V gave up 1 base and J gave up 4 bases; unmatched junction bases: 2. The CDR3 DNA is TGTGCCAGCAGCTTAGGGGGACAGGGGGCGTACGAGCAGTACTTC. Translation gives CASSLGGQGAYEQYF.

CDR3 region: CASSEGSGQPQHF. CDR3 bases: TGTGCCAGCAGCGAAGGGAGTGGTCAGCCCCAGCATTTT. The rearrangement uses TRBV6-4 and TRBJ1-5; no reliable D call. Germline assignment: CDR1 MRHNA and CDR2 SNTAGT. The CDR3 is 13 amino acids. V was trimmed by 6 bases and J by 6 bases, leaving 12 bases between them.

V usage is TRBV21-1 and J usage is TRBJ2-3; the table assigns TRBD1, which was not confirmed against the DNA. TRBV21-1 represents a pseudogene. This CDR3 is built from 13 residues. This CDR3 reads CATPGQGTDTQYF. In DNA form, the CDR3 reads TGTGCCACTCCCGGACAGGGGACAGATACGCAGTATTTT.

This chain connects TRBV5-1 to TRBJ2-5, with D possibly TRBD1 on 6 matching bases. V was shortened by 4 bases and J by 0 bases, with 10 bases between the two germline ends. Germline CDR1 SGHRS, CDR2 YFSETQ. The CDR3 totals 14 residues. Written as DNA, the CDR3 is TGCGCCAGCAGCCCTAGACAGGACCAAGAGACCCAGTACTTC. Its translation: CASSPRQDQETQYF.

About this clone itself: Germline is not matched at one junction end, which may reflect a read error. The chain has TRBV7-9 and TRBJ1-2; D not resolved. The CDR3 sequence is 15 residues long. The germline gives CDR1 SEHNR, CDR2 FQNEAQ (reference sequence). The CDR3 protein is CSSSPPGWNNYGYTF. The CDR3 nucleotides read TGTTCCAGCAGCCCCCCCGGGTGGAATAACTATGGCTACACCTTC.

CDR3 protein: CASSPTSGAYNEQFF. CDR3 sequence (DNA): TGTGCCAGCAGTCCAACTAGCGGGGCCTACAATGAGCAGTTCTTC. The chain uses TRBV27 and TRBJ2-1; 10 bases line up with TRBD2. Germline V gives CDR1 MNHEY, CDR2 SMNVEV (reference sequence). V shed 5 bases and J 2 bases; nucleotides not matched to a gene: 3. This CDR3 has 15 residues.

This chain joins TRBV7-2 and TRBJ2-1; the match to TRBD2 covers 8 bases. CDR1 and CDR2 (germline): SGHTA, FQGNSA. The CDR3 runs 14 residues. Trimming at V came to 3 bases and at J to 8 bases, leaving 6 bases not matched to a gene. This CDR3 is CASSLVLAGYEQFF. The CDR3 DNA follows: TGTGCCAGCAGCTTGGTGCTAGCGGGTTATGAGCAGTTCTTC.

The chain employs TRBV5-6 and TRBJ1-2; 7 nucleotides align to TRBD1. The CDR3 length is 12 residues. Germline assignment: CDR1 SGHDT and CDR2 YYEEEE. V shed 4 bases and J 8 bases; nucleotides not matched to a gene: 5. Here the CDR3 reads CASSGGGRGYTF. The CDR3, as DNA: TGTGCCAGCAGCGGAGGGGGCAGGGGCTACACCTTC.

This chain links TRBV18 with TRBJ2-7; D is unresolved. Germline-derived CDR1 and CDR2 are KGHSH and LQKENI. Trimming pared 4 bases from V and 0 bases from J, leaving 22 bases between. There are 18 residues in the CDR3. CDR3 DNA: TGTGCCAGCTCACAGACCCTTACATCTTACGAGCGCTCCTACGAGCAGTACTTC. Translating it yields CASSQTLTSYERSYEQYF.

Comment on this clone: The CDR3 carries no conserved terminal phenylalanine or tryptophan, so it likely arises from a read error. The chain links TRBV6-6 to TRBJ2-7; TRBD2 matches at 14 bases. The CDR3 is 16 residues long. J was trimmed by 5 bases and V by 2 bases; bases with no gene match: 5. CDR1 MNHNY and CDR2 SVGAGI come from the germline V gene (reference sequence). CDR3 sequence: CASSYGTSGGGDEQYL. The DNA of the CDR3 is TGTGCCAGCAGTTACGGGACTAGCGGGGGCGGGGACGAGCAGTACCTC.

V usage is TRBV10-3 and J usage is TRBJ2-3; 12 bases map to TRBD2. V dropped 2 bases and J dropped 4; count of bases not matched to a gene: 1. CDR1 and CDR2 (germline): ENHRY, SYGVKD. This CDR3 comprises 15 residues. CDR3 residues: CAISEASGGADTQYF. The CDR3 DNA reads TGTGCCATCAGTGAGGCTAGCGGGGGGGCAGATACGCAGTATTTT.

This clone was picked up one time. This chain links TRBV30 with TRBJ1-5, with 10 bases identical to TRBD1. The CDR3 runs 15 residues. Germline trimming cut 1 base from V and 4 bases from J; bases unmatched to any gene: 4. Germline values: CDR1 GTSNPN, CDR2 SVGIG (reference sequence). As DNA, the CDR3 is TGTGCCTGGAGTGCGGACAGGGGGGTAAATCAGCCCCAGCATTTT. This sequence encodes CAWSADRGVNQPQHF.

The chain uses TRBV6-1 and TRBJ1-5; D gene unclear. The CDR3 loop spans 15 amino acids. Trimming took 11 bases from V and 0 from J, leaving 17 bases between them. Germline loops: CDR1 MNHNS, CDR2 SASEGT. The CDR3 coding sequence is TGTGCCGGCGCCCGGGGAGCCTTTAGCAATCAGCCCCAGCATTTT. It specifies CAGARGAFSNQPQHF.

The rearrangement uses TRBV6-1 and TRBJ1-2, with D possibly being TRBD1 (6 bases). V was trimmed by 4 bases and J by 8 bases, leaving 17 bases between them. This CDR3 region has 14 residues. Germline V CDR1 and CDR2: MNHNS, SASEGT. Written as DNA, the CDR3 is TGTGCCAGCAGTGGGGGGCAGGGCACTCGCGGCTACACCTTC. Translated, it gives CASSGGQGTRGYTF.

V and J are TRBV5-1 and TRBJ1-2; 8 nucleotides match TRBD1. Germline V gene lookup returns CDR1 SGHRS and CDR2 YFSETQ. V was clipped by 4 bases and J by 10 bases; unmatched bases: 12. CDR3 length: 14 residues. Here the CDR3 DNA reads TGCGCCAGCAGCGCCGGCGACAGGGGAAGCGTCTACACCTTC. Its translation is CASSAGDRGSVYTF.

V and J are TRBV6-5 and TRBJ2-7; 8 nucleotides align to TRBD2. Germline assignment: CDR1 MNHEY and CDR2 SVGAGI. The length of the CDR3 is 15 residues. With V trimmed by 0 bases and J by 2 bases, 3 bases remained unmatched. The CDR3 protein is CASSYSAGGAYEQYF. CDR3 nucleotides: TGTGCCAGCAGTTACTCCGCGGGGGGCGCCTACGAGCAGTACTTC.

The count of this clone is one. The gene calls are TRBV10-3 and TRBJ1-3; 8 bases map to TRBD1. J was trimmed by 4 bases and V by 7 bases; bases with no gene match: 6. CDR3 length: 14 residues. CDR1 is ENHRY, CDR2 SYGVKD, per germline. The CDR3 DNA is TGTGCCATCACCCAGGGGGCGGCCGGAAACACCATATATTTT. This encodes CAITQGAAGNTIYF.

J is TRBJ1-1 and V is TRBV5-1; D not resolved. V was pared by 4 bases and J by 7 bases, with 11 bases between. CDR1 is SGHRS, CDR2 YFSETQ, per germline. The length of the CDR3 is 12 residues. The CDR3 coding sequence is TGCGCCAGCAGCCCGGGCGGGAATGAAGCTTTCTTT. It codes for CASSPGGNEAFF.

The chain recombines TRBV7-7 with TRBJ1-1, with D unresolved. CDR1 is SSHAT, CDR2 FNYEAQ, per germline (reference sequence). V was cut by 5 bases and J by 3 bases, with 10 bases left in between. The CDR3 length is 13 residues. For the CDR3, the DNA is TGTGCCAGCAGCCAACGGGAGGACACTGAAGCTTTCTTT. Translated: CASSQREDTEAFF.

This rearrangement joins TRBV19 to TRBJ1-5, with D tentatively TRBD1 (5 bases). This CDR3 has 15 amino acids. CDR1 LNHDA and CDR2 SQIVND come from the germline V gene (reference sequence). Deletions cut 3 bases from V and 3 bases from J, with 12 bases between. CDR3 in amino acids: CASSIWGEVNQPQHF. The DNA for the CDR3 is TGTGCCAGTAGTATTTGGGGGGAGGTCAATCAGCCCCAGCATTTT.

This clone is a singleton in its sample. V gene TRBV19 combines with J gene TRBJ1-1, with a tentative D call TRBD1 (5 bases). Trimming removed 7 bases from V and 10 bases from J, with 22 bases in between. The CDR3 runs to 14 residues. Germline assignment: CDR1 LNHDA and CDR2 SQIVND (reference sequence). CDR3 amino acids: CASTIPGHPSGAFF. The CDR3 nucleotides read TGTGCCAGTACCATTCCAGGACACCCGTCGGGAGCTTTCTTT. Together with reference TRBV19 and TRBJ1-1, the CDR3 gives the full variable domain: DGGITQSPKYLFRKEGQNVTLSCEQNLNHDAMYWYRQDPGQGLRLIYYSQIVNDFQKGDIAEGYSVSREKKESFPLTVTSAQKNPTAFYLCASTIPGHPSGAFFGQGTRLTVV.

This rearrangement joins TRBV28 to TRBJ1-2; 9 nucleotides match TRBD1. Looked up from germline, CDR1 is MDHEN and CDR2 is SYDVKM. After removal of 4 bases from V and 6 bases from J, the junction contained 6 bases not matched to a gene. This CDR3 has 14 residues. In nucleotides, the CDR3 is TGTGCCAGCAGTTCAGGGGACAGGGAGGATGGCTACACCTTC. It yields the protein CASSSGDREDGYTF.

V usage is TRBV9 and J usage is TRBJ1-6; D is ambiguous. Germline V lookup: CDR1 SGDLS, CDR2 YYNGEE. This CDR3 comprises 12 residues. V dropped 2 bases and J dropped 8 bases, with 5 bases sitting between them. For the CDR3, the DNA is TGTGCCAGCAGCGTCCGTGATTCACCCCTCCACTTT. As protein: CASSVRDSPLHF. Drawing the rest from reference TRBV9 and TRBJ1-6, the complete variable domain is DSGVTQTPKHLITATGQRVTLRCSPRSGDLSVYWYQQSLDQGLQFLIQYYNGEERAKGNILERFSAQQFPDLHSELNLSSLELGDSALYFCASSVRDSPLHFGNGTRLTVT.

The table lists this clone with a few counts. This rearrangement joins TRBV19 to TRBJ2-3, with 11 nucleotides matching TRBD1. Germline CDR1 LNHDA, CDR2 SQIVND (reference sequence). V dropped 5 bases and J dropped 4; count of bases not matched to a gene: 2. CDR3 length: 14 residues. CDR3 amino acids: CASSPGQGADTQYF. DNA for the CDR3: TGTGCCAGTAGTCCGGGACAGGGGGCAGATACGCAGTATTTT.

Only one count was recorded for this clone. J is TRBJ2-7 and V is TRBV7-2; D not certain. This CDR3 has 14 amino acids. Trimming shortened V by 2 bases and J by 0 bases, and 8 bases separated the two germline ends. Per the germline V gene, CDR1 is SGHTA and CDR2 is FQGNSA. The CDR3 DNA follows: TGTGCCAGCAGCTTAAAGGCTAGCTCCTACGAGCAGTACTTC. Its translation: CASSLKASSYEQYF.

This clone was recorded only once. The V and J genes are TRBV28 and TRBJ2-5; 11 bases map to TRBD2. The CDR3 is 15 residues long. J was trimmed by 2 bases and V by 5 bases; bases with no gene match: 4. Germline CDR1 reads MDHEN; CDR2 reads SYDVKM. The CDR3 sequence is CASSTWTSGQETQYF. For the CDR3, the DNA is TGTGCCAGCAGTACCTGGACTAGCGGGCAAGAGACCCAGTACTTC.

The CDR3: CASRQPNTEAFF. The CDR3, as DNA: TGTGCCAGCAGACAGCCTAACACTGAAGCTTTCTTT. The chain carries TRBV6-1 and TRBJ1-1; D unclear. The length of the CDR3 is 12 residues. Germline CDR1 MNHNS, CDR2 SASEGT. The ends were cut back, 6 bases at V and 2 bases at J, with 7 bases in the middle.

CDR3 loop: CASNSGQGGVQPQHF. In DNA, the CDR3 is TGTGCCAGCAACTCGGGACAGGGAGGAGTTCAGCCCCAGCATTTT. The chain recombines TRBV4-2 with TRBJ1-5; 9 positions agree with TRBD1. The CDR3 is made up of 15 amino acids. V dropped 7 bases and J dropped 6; count of bases not matched to a gene: 10. Germline CDR1 LGHNA, CDR2 YNFKEQ.